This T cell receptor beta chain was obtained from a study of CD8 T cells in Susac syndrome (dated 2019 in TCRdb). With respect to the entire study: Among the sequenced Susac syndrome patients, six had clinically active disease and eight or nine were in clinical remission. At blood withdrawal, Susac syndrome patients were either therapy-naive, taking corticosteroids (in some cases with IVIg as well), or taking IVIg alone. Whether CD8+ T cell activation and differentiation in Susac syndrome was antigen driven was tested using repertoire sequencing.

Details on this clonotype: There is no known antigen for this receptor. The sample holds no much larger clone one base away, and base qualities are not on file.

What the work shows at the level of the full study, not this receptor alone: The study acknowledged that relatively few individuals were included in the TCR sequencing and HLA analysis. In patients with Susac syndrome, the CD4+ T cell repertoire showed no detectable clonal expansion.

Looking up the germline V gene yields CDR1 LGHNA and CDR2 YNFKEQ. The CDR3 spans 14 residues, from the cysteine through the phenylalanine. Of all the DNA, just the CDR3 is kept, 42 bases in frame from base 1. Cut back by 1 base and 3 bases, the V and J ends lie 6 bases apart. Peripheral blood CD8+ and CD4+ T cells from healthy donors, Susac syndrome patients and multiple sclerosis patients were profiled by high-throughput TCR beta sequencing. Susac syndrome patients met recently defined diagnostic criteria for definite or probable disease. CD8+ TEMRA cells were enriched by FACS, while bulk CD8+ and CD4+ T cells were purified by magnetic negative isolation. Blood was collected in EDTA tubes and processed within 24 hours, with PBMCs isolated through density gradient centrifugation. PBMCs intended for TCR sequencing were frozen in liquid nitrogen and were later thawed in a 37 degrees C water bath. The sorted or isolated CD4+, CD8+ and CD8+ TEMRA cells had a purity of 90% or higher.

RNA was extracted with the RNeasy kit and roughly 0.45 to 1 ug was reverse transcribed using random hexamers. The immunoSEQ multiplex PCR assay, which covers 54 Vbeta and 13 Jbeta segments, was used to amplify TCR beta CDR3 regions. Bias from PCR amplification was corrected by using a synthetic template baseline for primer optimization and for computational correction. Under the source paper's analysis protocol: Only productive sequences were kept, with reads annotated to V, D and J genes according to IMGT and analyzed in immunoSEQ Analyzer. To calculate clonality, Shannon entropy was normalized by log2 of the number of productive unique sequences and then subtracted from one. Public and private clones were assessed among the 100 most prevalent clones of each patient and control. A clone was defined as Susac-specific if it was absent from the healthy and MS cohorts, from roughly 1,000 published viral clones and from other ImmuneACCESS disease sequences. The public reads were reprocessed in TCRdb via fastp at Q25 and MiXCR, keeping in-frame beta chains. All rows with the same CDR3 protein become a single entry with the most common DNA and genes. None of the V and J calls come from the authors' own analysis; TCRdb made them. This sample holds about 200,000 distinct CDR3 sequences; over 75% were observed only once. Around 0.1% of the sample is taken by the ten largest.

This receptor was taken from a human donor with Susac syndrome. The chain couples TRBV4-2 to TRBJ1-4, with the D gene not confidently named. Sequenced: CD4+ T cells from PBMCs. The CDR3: CASSQGGSNEKLFF. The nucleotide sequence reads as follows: TGTGCCAGCAGCCAAGGAGGATCTAATGAAAAACTGTTTTTT.